This T cell receptor (beta chain) was sequenced during a study of cytomegalovirus exposure and HLA in healthy donors. Study-wide results and limits: The study listed about 150 cytomegalovirus-associated TCR beta chains.

V trimming: 3 bases; J trimming: 13 bases; junction bases outside the gene matches: 4. This CDR3 spans 11 amino acids. The germline gives CDR1 MNHNS, CDR2 SASEGT. With regard to this clone: Its target is not known.

It was with 60 Vbeta and 13 Jbeta primers that the PCR ran. The repertoire was sequenced with immunoSEQ multiplex PCR; TCRdb's copy has only in-frame clones and lacks some. The profile shows approximately 160,000 clones, roughly four fifths of them singletons. The sample taken for sequencing was PBMCs. The source of this sequence is a woman in her forties in good health and CMV-seronegative. V and J are TRBV6-1 and TRBJ2-3; 7 positions agree with TRBD2. The CDR3 is CASSEEGGKYF. CDR3 DNA sequence: TGTGCCAGCAGTGAGGAGGGAGGGAAGTATTTT.